The subject of this entry is one T cell receptor beta chain. Germline assignment: CDR1 MNHEY and CDR2 SMNVEV (reference sequence). With V trimmed by 5 bases and J by 6 bases, 8 bases remained unmatched. This CDR3 region has 14 residues. The entry originates in a study of blood T cell repertoires in COVID-19. For the study at large: Spain, Italy and the United States supplied samples that represented acute and convalescent COVID-19. Nucleic acid was either cDNA or gDNA, and it came from T cells, B-cell-depleted T cells, or PBMCs.

Authors' data handling: Quantification of nucleated cells was approximated via reference gene primer amplification. Method: immunoSEQ multiplex PCR; TCRdb's copy keeps in-frame clones and lacks some. For V, J and clone size, that table is used; D and trimming come from the DNA. The data contain 110,000 or so clones, about four fifths of them singletons. The receptor's source is a woman of 80 years or more with acute or convalescent COVID-19. The sequenced sample consisted of peripheral blood. The rearrangement links TRBV27 to TRBJ1-1; TRBD1 matches at 8 bases. In DNA form, the CDR3 reads TGTGCCAGCAGTACAACCGACAGGGGACCTGAAGCTTTCTTT. It yields the protein CASSTTDRGPEAFF.